This is a list of T cell receptor beta chains from one sample in a study of identical twins. TCRdb called the 5' RACE reads again in MiXCR, with one record for every CDR3 protein. In the table there are 1,800,000 or so distinct CDR3 sequences, 25% to 35% of which are singletons. The material sequenced was cord blood. The receptors derive from a newborn girl in good health. The conserved cysteine and the conserved F or W are not part of the CDR3 here. The order of the fields is CDR3 length, V gene, CDR3 protein.

12,TRBV9,ASSVATSYNEQF
13,TRBV10-1,ASSVWGQGGDTQY
13,TRBV3-1,ASSFLRQVNYGYT
15,TRBV6-6,ASSYSLAGRGTDTQY
8,TRBV20-1,SAPEETQY
12,TRBV3-1,ASSQPPTSYEQY
12,TRBV20-1,SASRPFGASVLT
12,TRBV15,ASAPGGAEDTQY
11,TRBV25-1,ASSGLADNEQF
10,TRBV7-2,ASSLFAGTQY
15,TRBV6-1,ASSHTQRLSREWTQY
12,TRBV10-3,AISPQGRDDTQY
13,TRBV4-1,ASSQERASYNEQF
16,TRBV12-3/TRBV12-4,ASSLGVGRQGVHQPQH
13,TRBV7-2,ASSHIQGIMETQY
10,TRBV20-1,SAPRGSQPQH
9,TRBV20-1,SAPPSYEAF
17,TRBV14,ASSQDSPGAGVWTDTQY
11,TRBV29-1,SVEWQGSYEQY
13,TRBV7-2,ASSSRSATNEKLF
13,TRBV24-1,ATSDLWSGVNEQF
9,TRBV27,AGSWNSPLH
10,TRBV20-1,SASHANEKLF
12,TRBV3-1,ASSQRSVNTEAF
12,TRBV12-3/TRBV12-4,ASTVGRRSYGYT